Below, 18 T cell receptor beta chains from the same sample are listed, as sequenced in a study of CD8 T cells in ankylosing spondylitis. Each CDR3 protein gets one entry after TCRdb re-called the 5' RACE reads with MiXCR. Among about 220,000 distinct CDR3 sequences listed, around 24% were seen once. The sample was blood, either unsorted or a sorted T cell fraction (not recorded which). The source is a male donor with ankylosing spondylitis or in good health (not recorded which).

In its sample, this clonotype was seen many times. The chain uses TRBV18 and TRBJ1-2, with D possibly being TRBD1 (5 bases). Trimming removed 1 base at V and 4 bases at J, with 10 bases between. The germline V gene encodes CDR1 KGHSH and CDR2 LQKENI. The CDR3 runs 14 residues. The chain's CDR3 is CASSPRAGAYGYTF. In nucleotides, the CDR3 is TGTGCCAGCTCACCACGAGCTGGGGCCTATGGCTACACCTTC. Full variable domain (outside the CDR3, taken from reference TRBV18 and TRBJ1-2): NAGVMQNPRHLVRRRGQEARLRCSPMKGHSHVYWYRQLPEEGLKFMVYLQKENIIDESGMPKERFSAEFPKEGPSILRIQQVVRGDSAAYFCASSPRAGAYGYTFGSGTRLTVV.

The chain's CDR3 is CASSSGIGGTEAFF. The CDR3 DNA reads as TGCGCCAGCAGCTCCGGGATAGGCGGCACTGAAGCTTTCTTT. The V gene is TRBV5-1, the J gene TRBJ1-1; no definite D call. Germline CDR1 and CDR2: SGHRS and YFSETQ. This CDR3 comprises 14 residues. Trimming cost V 3 bases and J 4 bases, with 13 bases left between them.

This clonotype is a singleton in its sample. V is TRBV3-1 and J is TRBJ1-5; D is possibly TRBD1 (5 bases). The CDR3 spans 15 residues. CDR1 and CDR2 (germline): LGHDT, YNNKEL (reference sequence). Trimming pared 1 base from V and 1 base from J, leaving 8 bases between. The CDR3 DNA sequence: TGTGCCAGCAGCCAAGCAAGGGGCAGCAATCAGCCCCAGCATTTT. Residues: CASSQARGSNQPQHF.

V usage is TRBV29-1 and J usage is TRBJ2-5; TRBD2 matches at 10 bases. CDR1 is SQVTM, CDR2 ANQGSEA, per germline. Trimming cost V 6 bases and J 2 bases; bases outside gene matches: 9. This CDR3 comprises 15 residues. The CDR3 DNA reads TGCAGCGTCATAAAGCTAGCGGGGGTACAAGAGACCCAGTACTTC. Its translation is CSVIKLAGVQETQYF. The entire variable domain, with the rest obtained from reference TRBV29-1 and TRBJ2-5, is as follows: SAVISQKPSRDICQRGTSLTIQCQVDSQVTMMFWYRQQPGQSLTLIATANQGSEATYESGFVIDKFPISRPNLTFSTLTVSNMSPEDSSIYLCSVIKLAGVQETQYFGPGTRLLVL.

In its sample, this clonotype was seen many times. The CDR3 DNA is TGTGCCAGCACCTCCCCTGTTGGAGGCACGCAGTATTTT. This gives the protein CASTSPVGGTQYF. This chain links TRBV6-1 with TRBJ2-3; maybe TRBD2 (5 bases). V was trimmed by 7 bases and J by 9 bases, leaving 17 bases between them. The CDR3 consists of 13 residues. Germline lookup yields CDR1 MNHNS and CDR2 SASEGT.

This clonotype has a count of ten or more. CDR3 in amino acids: CASSLLQGHGNTIYF. CDR3 nucleotide sequence: TGTGCCAGCAGTCTCCTACAGGGGCATGGAAACACCATATATTTT. The chain carries TRBV12-3 or TRBV12-4 and TRBJ1-3, with 7 bases matching TRBD1. The length of the CDR3 is 15 residues. V lost 5 bases and J lost 3; bases outside the gene matches: 7.

The table lists this clonotype with many counts. The chain has TRBV10-3 and TRBJ2-1; TRBD2 agrees at 8 bases. The CDR3 is 13 residues long. The germline CDR1 and CDR2 sequences are ENHRY and SYGVKD. Losses at the gene ends were 7 bases for V and 2 bases for J; bases not matched to a gene: 1. The CDR3 protein is CAITGGPYNEQFF. The CDR3 DNA sequence: TGTGCCATCACGGGGGGGCCCTACAATGAGCAGTTCTTC.

This sequence joins TRBV29-1 and TRBJ2-1; no firm D call. Per germline, CDR1 SQVTM and CDR2 ANQGSEA. Between the trimmed V and J ends, which lost 4 bases and 4 bases, there was a span of 17 bases. The CDR3 runs 15 residues. Written as DNA, the CDR3 is TGCAGCGTTGGTGACCGCCCCGGACGATACAATGAGCAGTTCTTC. Translated, it gives CSVGDRPGRYNEQFF.

This clonotype was seen repeatedly, ten times or more. This chain links TRBV10-3 with TRBJ1-3, with unresolved D. Germline V gene lookup returns CDR1 ENHRY and CDR2 SYGVKD. CDR3 length: 12 residues. Trimming removed 10 bases at V and 0 bases at J, with 7 bases between. The CDR3, as DNA: TGTGCCACCGGGCCCTCTGGAAACACCATATATTTT. Amino acids: CATGPSGNTIYF.

The chain links TRBV20-1 to TRBJ2-7, with D hard to call. The CDR3 is made up of 15 amino acids. Germline V gene lookup returns CDR1 DFQATT and CDR2 SNEGSKA (reference sequence). V lost 0 bases to trimming and J lost 2 bases, with 14 bases between them. CDR3 amino acids: CSARDGGSYTYEQYF. CDR3 coding DNA: TGCAGTGCTAGAGATGGCGGATCCTATACCTACGAGCAGTACTTC.

The chain employs TRBV20-1 and TRBJ1-5; D is uncertain. This CDR3 contains 17 residues. Trimming took 0 bases from V and 2 from J, leaving 17 bases between them. CDR1 and CDR2 (germline): DFQATT, SNEGSKA (reference sequence). CDR3 sequence (DNA): TGCAGTGCTAGAGATCTGAAGTACCACGGGGGCAATCAGCCCCAGCATTTT. Translated, it gives CSARDLKYHGGNQPQHF.

This clonotype has a count of ten or more. The chain joins TRBV4-3 to TRBJ2-7; a weak D match, TRBD2 (6 bases). Germline CDR1 LGHNA, CDR2 YSLEER. The CDR3 extends over 15 amino acids. V was trimmed by 0 bases and J by 4 bases, leaving 13 bases between them. The CDR3 nucleotides read TGCGCCAGCAGCCAAGATCTTAGCGGAGATTACGAGCAGTACTTC. Its translation is CASSQDLSGDYEQYF.

This sequence joins TRBV20-1 and TRBJ1-1, with D uncertain. Trimming removed 3 bases from V and 2 bases from J, with 10 bases in between. The CDR3 is made up of 13 amino acids. CDR1 DFQATT and CDR2 SNEGSKA come from the germline V gene (reference sequence). CDR3 sequence (DNA): TGCAGTGCTAGTCTACATTACAACACTGAAGCTTTCTTT. Protein sequence: CSASLHYNTEAFF.

Many counts were recorded for this clonotype. This rearrangement joins TRBV7-9 to TRBJ2-6; TRBD2 might be the D (5 bases). Per germline, CDR1 SEHNR and CDR2 FQNEAQ (reference sequence). V lost 10 bases, J lost 2 bases, and 6 bases lay in between. CDR3 size: 12 residues. CDR3 loop: CATGTGANVLTF. CDR3 nucleotide sequence: TGTGCCACCGGGACTGGGGCCAACGTCCTGACTTTC.

The chain joins TRBV3-1 to TRBJ1-2, with a tentative D call TRBD1 (6 bases). Germline CDR1 reads LGHDT; CDR2 reads YNNKEL (reference sequence). Trimming shortened V by 1 base and J by 4 bases, and 13 bases separated the two germline ends. CDR3 length: 15 amino acids. Here the CDR3 reads CASSQGGQWAYGYTF. The CDR3 region has the DNA TGTGCCAGCAGCCAAGGGGGGCAATGGGCCTATGGCTACACCTTC.

The chain couples TRBV10-3 to TRBJ1-5; no reliable D call. The CDR3 loop spans 13 amino acids. Germline V CDR1 and CDR2: ENHRY, SYGVKD. Trimming left V 0 bases short and J 11 bases short, with 11 bases between. Here the CDR3 DNA reads TGTGCCATCAGTGAGTCGGGTATCCCATCCCAGCATTTT. This codes for CAISESGIPSQHF.

This clonotype was detected ten times or more. This rearrangement joins TRBV29-1 to TRBJ2-7; D call uncertain. Germline V CDR1 and CDR2: SQVTM, ANQGSEA. The CDR3 length is 11 residues. Trimming removed 4 bases at V and 5 bases at J, with 9 bases between. Written as DNA, the CDR3 is TGCAGCGTTGGGTACTCGAACGAGCAGTACTTC. Translating it yields CSVGYSNEQYF.

This clonotype was seen more than once but under ten times. V and J are TRBV7-6 and TRBJ1-1; D remains ambiguous. CDR3 length equals 14 residues. Germline V gives CDR1 SGHVS, CDR2 FNYEAQ. Trimming shortened V by 5 bases and J by 0 bases, and 10 bases separated the two germline ends. The CDR3, as DNA: TGTGCCAGCAGCCCATCTACAGTGAACACTGAAGCTTTCTTT. Protein: CASSPSTVNTEAFF.